The present T cell receptor beta chain was sequenced within a study of prognosis after radiotherapy for stage I lung cancer. On the study more broadly: Among the patients, 6 or 7 had squamous cell carcinoma and twelve had adenocarcinoma. Delivery of radiotherapy was by SBRT in 3 to 5 fractions at a biologically effective dose of at least 100 Gy.

This clonotype came up many times. With 5 bases removed from V and 10 bases from J, the gap between germline ends came to 26 bases. This CDR3 is built from 16 residues. The V gene's germline CDR1 is LNHDA and CDR2 SQIVND (reference sequence). Multiplex PCR, run in two rounds, amplified TCR beta CDR3 from genomic DNA. Each TRBV and TRBJ gene had its own primer in the first PCR round. Each CDR3 protein is one row after TCRdb ran MiXCR on the multiplex PCR reads. The sample has roughly 26,000 distinct CDR3 sequences, around 30% seen once. The source of this sequence is a donor over 45 with non-small cell lung cancer. The input for sequencing was PBMCs, taken before or after stereotactic body radiation therapy (not recorded which). The chain uses TRBV19 and TRBJ1-1, with D perhaps matching TRBD1 (5 bases). CDR3 bases: TGTGCCAGTAGTCCGGACATTTCTTGGCGGGGTTCAGGAGCTTTCTTT. The encoded protein is CASSPDISWRGSGAFF.